The 19 T cell receptor beta chains in this list originate from one sample, sequenced in a study of T cell responses to AZD1222 COVID-19 vaccine. Clones were sequenced by immunoSEQ multiplex PCR, and TCRdb holds only the in-frame ones, with some missing. The repertoire holds approximately 120,000 clones, about 90% seen once, with over 6.5% in the top ten. The specimen was peripheral blood, collected on day 0 of AZD1222 vaccination. The receptor source for this set is an adult in good health.

This clone has only one observation. This sequence joins TRBV28 and TRBJ1-4, with no clear D. The CDR3 sequence is 13 residues long. Trimming took 5 bases from V and 4 from J, leaving 8 bases between them. Germline V lookup: CDR1 MDHEN, CDR2 SYDVKM. The CDR3 loop reads CASSVWGNEKLFF. The CDR3, as DNA: TGTGCCAGCAGTGTGTGGGGTAATGAAAAACTGTTTTTT.

The chain recombines TRBV7-9 with TRBJ2-3, with D perhaps being TRBD1 or TRBD2 (5 bases each). Germline V gene sequence: CDR1 SEHNR, CDR2 FQNEAQ (reference sequence). The CDR3 consists of 16 residues. V lost 5 bases, J lost 5 bases, and 20 bases lay in between. The CDR3 DNA reads as TGTGCCAGCAGCCCCATATTGACAGCCGAGGGAGATACGCAGTATTTT. Amino acids: CASSPILTAEGDTQYF.

V usage is TRBV27 and J usage is TRBJ2-7, with 10 bases matching TRBD1. The germline CDR1 and CDR2 sequences are MNHEY and SMNVEV (reference sequence). CDR3 length equals 17 residues. With V trimmed by 6 bases and J by 4 bases, 15 bases remained unmatched. CDR3 amino acids: CASSPLTGTGVGYEQYF. The CDR3 coding sequence is TGTGCCAGCAGCCCCTTAACCGGGACAGGGGTCGGGTACGAGCAGTACTTC.

The V and J genes are TRBV7-9 and TRBJ2-7, with D possibly being TRBD2 (5 bases). V was cut by 6 bases and J by 2 bases, with 8 bases left in between. Germline assignment: CDR1 SEHNR and CDR2 FQNEAQ (reference sequence). CDR3 length: 12 residues. The CDR3 bases are TGTGCCAGCAGGTCCGGGGCCTACGAGCAGTACTTC. This sequence encodes CASRSGAYEQYF.

In this sample, this clone turned up once. The rearrangement joins TRBV7-2 to TRBJ1-4, with D unclear. Trimming took 7 bases from V and 3 from J, leaving 15 bases between them. The CDR3 contains 15 residues. CDR1 and CDR2 from the germline V gene are SGHTA and FQGNSA. This CDR3 is CASTLRGNANEKLFF. CDR3 bases: TGTGCCAGCACCCTACGGGGTAATGCTAATGAAAAACTGTTTTTT. The full variable domain, in which reference TRBV7-2 and TRBJ1-4 provide the parts outside the CDR3, is GAGVSQSPSNKVTEKGKDVELRCDPISGHTALYWYRQSLGQGLEFLIYFQGNSAPDKSGLPSDRFSAERTGGSVSTLTIQRTQQEDSAVYLCASTLRGNANEKLFFGSGTQLSVL.

The V call is TRBV12-3 or TRBV12-4, the J call TRBJ2-4; D not resolved. Trimming cost V 2 bases and J 3 bases, with 5 bases left between them. The CDR3 runs 13 residues. The DNA of the CDR3 is TGTGCCAGCAGTTTATCGGACAAAAACATTCAGTACTTC. Encoded protein: CASSLSDKNIQYF.

The chain combines TRBV6-2 or TRBV6-3 with TRBJ2-7; 7 positions agree with TRBD2. Per germline, CDR1 MNHEY and CDR2 SVGEGT. V trimming: 5 bases; J trimming: 0 bases; junction bases outside the gene matches: 16. The CDR3 has 18 residues. Written as DNA, the CDR3 is TGTGCCAGCAGTCCCCATGATGGGGGGGTACACAGCTCCTACGAGCAGTACTTC. Residues: CASSPHDGGVHSSYEQYF.

The chain recombines TRBV7-9 with TRBJ2-7; 9 nucleotides agree with TRBD1. With V trimmed by 1 base and J by 4 bases, 5 bases remained unmatched. The CDR3 has 15 residues. From germline, CDR1 is SEHNR and CDR2 FQNEAQ (reference sequence). The CDR3: CASSLGDGQGYEQYF. CDR3 nucleotides: TGTGCCAGCAGCTTAGGGGATGGACAGGGGTACGAGCAGTACTTC. Filled out from reference TRBV7-9 and TRBJ2-7, the complete variable domain reads DTGVSQNPRHKITKRGQNVTFRCDPISEHNRLYWYRQTLGQGPEFLTYFQNEAQLEKSRLLSDRFSAERPKGSFSTLEIQRTEQGDSAMYLCASSLGDGQGYEQYFGPGTRLTVT.

J is TRBJ1-2 and V is TRBV12-3 or TRBV12-4, with TRBD1 as a possible D gene (5 bases). The CDR3 consists of 11 residues. Deletions cut 7 bases from V and 7 bases from J, with 10 bases between. The CDR3 region has the DNA TGTGCCAGCACACTTGGGGGTGGCTACACCTTC. Protein: CASTLGGGYTF.

The V call is TRBV29-1, the J call TRBJ2-5; D is perhaps TRBD1 (6 bases). The germline V gene encodes CDR1 SQVTM and CDR2 ANQGSEA. This CDR3 has 13 residues. V was cut by 4 bases and J by 2 bases, with 11 bases left in between. CDR3 sequence reads: CSVGQALQETQYF. In DNA, the CDR3 is TGCAGCGTTGGACAGGCTCTACAAGAGACCCAGTACTTC.

This clone has a handful of counts. The chain couples TRBV7-9 to TRBJ1-2; D is unresolved. The V end was cut by 1 base, the J end by 5 bases, with 8 bases between. This CDR3 has 13 residues. Germline V lookup: CDR1 SEHNR, CDR2 FQNEAQ (reference sequence). CDR3: CASSLVAAYGYTF. The CDR3 DNA sequence: TGTGCCAGCAGCTTAGTGGCAGCGTATGGCTACACCTTC.

This clone was counted once. The chain is built from TRBV28 and TRBJ1-1; no firm D call. Germline values: CDR1 MDHEN, CDR2 SYDVKM. Between the trimmed V and J ends, which lost 4 bases and 4 bases, there was a span of 4 bases. The CDR3 is 11 amino acids. CDR3 amino acids: CASSSSTEAFF. The CDR3 nucleotides read TGTGCCAGCAGTTCCTCCACTGAAGCTTTCTTT.

The chain employs TRBV29-1 and TRBJ1-5, with 10 bases that match TRBD1. CDR3 size: 14 residues. The germline V gene encodes CDR1 SQVTM and CDR2 ANQGSEA. Trimming removed 6 bases from V and 1 base from J; junction bases left unmatched: 3. The CDR3, as DNA: TGCAGCGTCCGGGACAGGGGAAGCAATCAGCCCCAGCATTTT. This translates into CSVRDRGSNQPQHF.

The chain recombines TRBV19 with TRBJ1-1, with a possible D match to TRBD1 (6 bases). CDR3 length: 14 amino acids. Germline loops: CDR1 LNHDA, CDR2 SQIVND (reference sequence). V was pared by 3 bases and J by 7 bases, with 15 bases between. The CDR3 nucleotides are TGTGCCAGTAGTATTGAGGGGACAAAGGGTGAAGCTTTCTTT. Translating gives CASSIEGTKGEAFF.

The J gene is TRBJ2-1, the V gene TRBV18, with D possibly matching TRBD2 (6 bases). CDR3 length: 16 residues. The V end lost 2 bases, the J end lost 12 bases, and 23 bases lay between the germline ends. Germline assignment: CDR1 KGHSH and CDR2 LQKENI. CDR3 region: CASSPTTSTTTLLQFF. CDR3 bases: TGTGCCAGCTCACCAACAACTAGCACCACCACCTTATTGCAGTTCTTC.

The V and J genes are TRBV12-5 and TRBJ2-1; tentatively, D is TRBD1 or TRBD2 (5 bases each). There are 16 residues in the CDR3. With 5 bases removed from V and 2 bases from J, the gap between germline ends came to 16 bases. The germline V gene has CDR1 LGHNT and CDR2 FRNRAP. The CDR3 DNA is TGTGCTAGTGGTCCGCCCGGGGCTACGGCCTACAATGAGCAGTTCTTC. Translation: CASGPPGATAYNEQFF.

The chain couples TRBV4-1 to TRBJ2-1; unclear D gene. The ends were cut back, 1 base at V and 7 bases at J, with 17 bases in the middle. This CDR3 comprises 16 residues. CDR1 is MGHRA, CDR2 YSYEKL, per germline. The CDR3 nucleotides read TGCGCCAGCAGCCAAGTTCTGTTTAGGTCGTCAAATGAGCAGTTCTTC. Its translation: CASSQVLFRSSNEQFF.

This chain connects TRBV6-1 to TRBJ1-5; D is uncertain. Germline CDR1 and CDR2: MNHNS and SASEGT. V was cut by 1 base and J by 9 bases, with 10 bases left in between. CDR3 size: 13 residues. CDR3 in amino acids: CASSEGPSGPQHF. The CDR3 nucleotides are TGTGCCAGCAGTGAAGGCCCCTCTGGGCCCCAGCATTTT.

The chain has TRBV2 and TRBJ1-4; D might be TRBD1 (5 bases). This CDR3 spans 15 amino acids. The V gene's germline CDR1 is SNHLY and CDR2 FYNNEI. V gave up 0 bases and J gave up 8 bases, with 13 bases separating them. The CDR3 sequence is CASSEAGTALEKLFF. CDR3 DNA: TGTGCCAGCAGTGAAGCGGGGACGGCGCTGGAAAAACTGTTTTTT.